These 14 T cell receptor beta chains came from one sample sequenced in a study of T-cell memory formation after mild COVID-19. TCRdb re-analysed the 5' RACE reads in MiXCR, keeping a single row per CDR3 protein. The sample contains roughly 47,000 distinct CDR3 sequences, around 7.2% of which appear only once. The sequenced material came from PBMCs or a T cell subset sorted from them (not recorded which). These receptors were taken from a man aged 18 to 30 who had mild COVID-19 (a few samples of this study predate the infection). Cell type and time point are not known.

This clonotype turned up a few times. The chain is built from TRBV20-1 and TRBJ2-1; maybe TRBD2 (6 bases). Trimming cost V 6 bases and J 0 bases, with 33 bases left between them. Germline V gene data show CDR1 as DFQATT and CDR2 as SNEGSKA (reference sequence). CDR3 size: 21 residues. CDR3 DNA: TGCAGTGCGACGACGAACCAGGCGAAGGGCGGGACCCCCAACTCCTACAATGAGCAGTTCTTC. As protein: CSATTNQAKGGTPNSYNEQFF.

V and J are TRBV9 and TRBJ2-5; a weak D match, TRBD1 (5 bases). There are 14 residues in the CDR3. Germline V gene sequence: CDR1 SGDLS, CDR2 YYNGEE. The V end was cut by 3 bases, the J end by 5 bases, with 14 bases between. CDR3 bases: TGTGCCAGCAGCGCATCAGGGTATGGGGAGACCCAGTACTTC. Protein: CASSASGYGETQYF. Combining the CDR3 with reference TRBV9 and TRBJ2-5 gives the whole variable domain DSGVTQTPKHLITATGQRVTLRCSPRSGDLSVYWYQQSLDQGLQFLIQYYNGEERAKGNILERFSAQQFPDLHSELNLSSLELGDSALYFCASSASGYGETQYFGPGTRLLVL.

This clonotype was observed many times. The CDR3, as DNA: TGTGCCAGCAAGAAAATAGCGGGGGCGCGCTACGAGCAGTACTTC. This codes for CASKKIAGARYEQYF. The genes are TRBV11-2 and TRBJ2-7; 9 nucleotides agree with TRBD2. The V gene end was trimmed by 7 bases and the J gene end by 3 bases; junction bases not matched to a gene: 10. The CDR3 covers 15 residues. Germline V gene data show CDR1 as SGHAT and CDR2 as FQNNGV.

The V call is TRBV7-9, the J call TRBJ2-5, with 7 bases matching TRBD1. With V trimmed by 4 bases and J by 4 bases, 21 bases remained unmatched. The germline CDR1 and CDR2 sequences are SEHNR and FQNEAQ (reference sequence). The CDR3 consists of 19 residues. As DNA, the CDR3 is TGTGCCAGCAGCTCCGACAGGGCCTCCCCAGGCCGGTCCCGAGAGACCCAGTACTTC. Amino acids: CASSSDRASPGRSRETQYF.

This clonotype was found a few times. The V gene is TRBV7-2, the J gene TRBJ1-2; D may be TRBD1 (5 bases). V dropped 1 base and J dropped 8 bases, with 11 bases sitting between them. The length of the CDR3 is 13 residues. Looked up from germline, CDR1 is SGHTA and CDR2 is FQGNSA. Written as DNA, the CDR3 is TGTGCCAGCAGCTTAGTTAGCAGGGCCGGCTACACCTTC. Its translation is CASSLVSRAGYTF.

A few counts support this clonotype. V is TRBV6-2 or TRBV6-3 and J is TRBJ2-7, with 7 positions matching TRBD2. Germline V gene sequence: CDR1 MNHEY, CDR2 SVGEGT. CDR3 length: 15 amino acids. V was clipped by 5 bases and J by 1 base; unmatched bases: 8. For the CDR3, the DNA is TGTGCCAGCAGTCCAAGCGGGATCTGGTCCTACGAGCAGTACGTC. Translated: CASSPSGIWSYEQYV.

In this sample, this clonotype turned up a few times. This sequence joins TRBV6-5 and TRBJ2-7; D is possibly TRBD2 (5 bases). V dropped 5 bases and J dropped 2 bases, with 13 bases sitting between them. Germline assignment: CDR1 MNHEY and CDR2 SVGAGI. This CDR3 region has 14 residues. The DNA of the CDR3 is TGTGCCAGCAGTAAATCCGGGATCGCCTACGAGCAGTACGTC. Its protein product is CASSKSGIAYEQYV.

There are many counts of this clonotype. No conserved phenylalanine or tryptophan ends this CDR3, so it is likely a read error. The DNA is left out, because the CDR3 cannot be placed on it with certainty; the CDR3 is given as TCRdb lists it. CDR3 loop: CSFTPTSGGANIY. This chain uses TRBV29-1 with TRBJ2-1; no check of the table's D call, TRBD2, against the DNA was made. Looked up from germline, CDR1 is SQVTM and CDR2 is ANQGSEA. The CDR3 spans 13 residues, counting both ends.

This clonotype turned up a few times. V gene TRBV20-1 combines with J gene TRBJ2-5; 8 bases line up with TRBD2. Per germline, CDR1 DFQATT and CDR2 SNEGSKA (reference sequence). V trimming: 4 bases; J trimming: 2 bases; junction bases outside the gene matches: 6. There are 14 residues in the CDR3. CDR3 DNA: TGCAGTGCTACCCGACTAGCGCTTCAAGAGACCCAGTACTTC. The encoded protein is CSATRLALQETQYF.

This clonotype was seen ten or more times. This chain uses TRBV6-5 with TRBJ2-1, with 16 bases matching TRBD2. The length of the CDR3 is 17 residues. Losses at the gene ends were 5 bases for V and 4 bases for J; bases not matched to a gene: 5. Germline CDR1 and CDR2: MNHEY and SVGAGI. The CDR3 reads CASSKGLAGGQYNEQFF. The CDR3 DNA reads as TGTGCCAGCAGTAAGGGACTAGCGGGGGGGCAGTACAATGAGCAGTTCTTC.

This clonotype has at least ten counts. The chain uses TRBV10-2 and TRBJ2-3, with a weak D call TRBD1 (5 bases). V was pared by 5 bases and J by 6 bases, with 12 bases between. The CDR3 covers 13 residues. The germline V gene encodes CDR1 WSHSY and CDR2 SAAADI. CDR3 sequence: CASSLRGEDTQYF. The CDR3 DNA reads TGCGCCAGCAGTCTTAGGGGTGAGGATACGCAGTATTTT.

This clonotype was picked up many times. This chain's CDR3 is CASSLSRLVETQYF. Written as DNA, the CDR3 is TGTGCCAGCAGCTTATCACGGCTGGTAGAGACCCAGTACTTC. The chain couples TRBV7-9 to TRBJ2-5, with unresolved D. There are 14 residues in the CDR3. The germline V gene encodes CDR1 SEHNR and CDR2 FQNEAQ (reference sequence). Trimming left V 2 bases short and J 4 bases short, with 11 bases between.

This clonotype has more than one count but fewer than ten. This chain links TRBV29-1 with TRBJ1-5; a weak D match, TRBD1 (5 bases). The CDR3 totals 13 residues. With 6 bases removed from V and 8 bases from J, the gap between germline ends came to 17 bases. CDR1 is SQVTM, CDR2 ANQGSEA, per germline. CDR3: CSVRDSAEEPQHF. CDR3 bases: TGCAGCGTACGGGACTCCGCGGAAGAGCCCCAGCATTTT.

This clonotype was counted between two and nine times. The chain links TRBV7-2 to TRBJ2-1; D unclear. The V end was cut by 5 bases, the J end by 7 bases, with 15 bases between. This CDR3 spans 14 amino acids. Per the germline V gene, CDR1 is SGHTA and CDR2 is FQGNSA. The DNA of the CDR3 is TGTGCCAGCAGCCGCACGGACGGTAGGAATGAGCAGTTCTTC. Translated, it gives CASSRTDGRNEQFF.